Included here is one TCR beta chain sequence, with context. Next came a second PCR, run for about 6 to 12 cycles, which used a sample-barcoded 5' primer along with a J-beta primer mix. TCRdb re-called the 5' RACE reads with MiXCR, one entry per CDR3 protein. The sample records about 900,000 distinct CDR3 sequences, around 48% being singletons. The sample originates from a study of blood T cells in healthy people across ages. This CDR3 spans 14 amino acids. J lost 3 bases, V lost 5 bases, and 10 bases had no gene match. Germline V gene lookup returns CDR1 DFQATT and CDR2 SNEGSKA (reference sequence). The TCR comes from a man between 25 and 39 years old in good health. The chain joins TRBV20-1 to TRBJ2-7; TRBD1 matches 7 bases. The specimen was blood. CDR3 in amino acids: CSAPEGQSDYEQYF. Here the CDR3 DNA reads TGCAGTGCTCCTGAGGGACAGTCTGACTACGAGCAGTACTTC.